Listed here is a single T cell receptor (beta chain). Its antigen is not identified. The data belong to a study of T cell responses to AZD1222 COVID-19 vaccine. Generated by immunoSEQ multiplex PCR, the TCRdb table keeps only in-frame clones and is missing some. The repertoire has about 100,000 clones, 90% of them found once; the top ten carry approximately 1.2%. Study-level findings and limits: When two AZD1222 doses had been given, Spike-specific TCR breadth and depth rose. The reported proportion of spike-specific TCRs targeting unmutated variant regions was nearly half.

Specimen: peripheral blood, collected on day 0 of AZD1222 vaccination. The sequence was obtained from an adult in good health.

The CDR3 region has the DNA TGTGCCAGCAGTGACTCTTTTGAACAGAACGACAACTATGGCTACACCTTC. Translating gives CASSDSFEQNDNYGYTF. The V call is TRBV6-4, the J call TRBJ1-2; D is uncertain. Per germline, CDR1 MRHNA and CDR2 SNTAGT. V lost 0 bases and J lost 2, with 16 bases in between. CDR3 length equals 17 residues.